This passage covers 18 T cell receptor beta chains from one sample sequenced in a study of T cells in tumors after PD-1 blockade. Repertoires were generated with immunoSEQ multiplex PCR, while TCRdb's copy carries only in-frame clones and drops some. The repertoire holds tens of thousands of clones, roughly 70% seen once, with about 4.8% in the top ten. This sample comprised PBMCs, obtained after anti-PD-1 treatment. The receptors stem from a human donor with basal cell carcinoma.

The chain carries TRBV6-2 or TRBV6-3 and TRBJ2-1; 7 nucleotides line up with TRBD2. Germline assignment: CDR1 MNHEY and CDR2 SVGEGT. CDR3 length: 15 amino acids. Trimming removed 5 bases from V and 0 bases from J; junction bases left unmatched: 4. The CDR3: CASSPGEGSYNEQFF. The CDR3 DNA reads as TGTGCCAGCAGTCCCGGGGAGGGCTCCTACAATGAGCAGTTCTTC.

Of note for this clone: The same CDR3 arises from other DNA sequences in this sample as well. V is TRBV18 and J is TRBJ1-5, with TRBD1 matching 8 bases. Trimming removed 1 base from V and 3 bases from J; junction bases left unmatched: 2. CDR3 size: 15 residues. The germline V gene has CDR1 KGHSH and CDR2 LQKENI. CDR3 amino acids: CASSPQQGDNQPQHF. CDR3 bases: TGTGCCAGCTCACCACAACAGGGGGACAATCAGCCCCAGCATTTT.

This clone was seen only a few times. The gene calls are TRBV9 and TRBJ1-4; D remains unclear. The germline V gene encodes CDR1 SGDLS and CDR2 YYNGEE. The CDR3 runs to 14 residues. V was trimmed by 1 base and J by 2 bases, leaving 6 bases between them. The CDR3 loop reads CASSVTGTNEKLFF. The CDR3 bases are TGTGCCAGCAGCGTAACGGGTACTAATGAAAAACTGTTTTTT.

The chain combines TRBV7-8 with TRBJ2-2; TRBD1 is a possible D gene (6 bases). This CDR3 contains 14 residues. The V gene lost 5 bases and the J gene lost 6 bases, with 13 bases spanning the gap. CDR1 is SGHVS, CDR2 FQNEAQ, per germline. This CDR3 reads CASSTRQDPGELFF. For the CDR3, the DNA is TGTGCCAGCAGCACACGACAGGATCCCGGGGAGCTGTTTTTT.

This clone was detected only once. The junction differs from germline at one of its ends, possibly a read error. V gene TRBV6-1 combines with J gene TRBJ1-5; no firm D call. CDR1 and CDR2 (germline): MNHNS, SASEGT. This CDR3 spans 13 amino acids. The CDR3 loop reads CASTESFHQPQHF. DNA of the CDR3: TGTGCCAGCACTGAATCTTTCCATCAGCCCCAGCATTTT.

The chain links TRBV27 to TRBJ2-7; D ambiguous. The CDR3 contains 13 residues. Deletions cut 3 bases from V and 1 base from J, with 7 bases between. Per germline, CDR1 MNHEY and CDR2 SMNVEV (reference sequence). The CDR3 region is CASSFVNSYEQYF. The CDR3 DNA reads TGTGCCAGCAGTTTCGTAAATTCCTACGAGCAGTACTTC.

This clone was detected only once. The V gene is TRBV6-5, the J gene TRBJ2-6; D not resolved. Trimming cost V 4 bases and J 4 bases, with 14 bases left between them. CDR3 size: 16 residues. Germline V gives CDR1 MNHEY, CDR2 SVGAGI. The CDR3 spells CASSFPASAGANVLTF. The CDR3 DNA follows: TGTGCCAGCAGTTTCCCCGCCTCGGCCGGGGCCAACGTCCTGACTTTC.

A single count supports this clone. CDR3 sequence (DNA): TGTGCCAGCAGTTTACACCAGGGTTCCTACGAGCAGTACTTC. This sequence encodes CASSLHQGSYEQYF. The chain recombines TRBV6-5 with TRBJ2-7, with D perhaps TRBD1 (5 bases). The germline V gene has CDR1 MNHEY and CDR2 SVGAGI. The CDR3 runs 14 residues. The germline V and J ends were trimmed by 4 bases and 1 base, with 11 bases remaining between them.

This clone has only a few counts. CDR3 coding DNA: TGCGCCAGCAGCTTGAGCGGGGGGGCGGGAGATACGCAGTATTTT. This sequence encodes CASSLSGGAGDTQYF. J is TRBJ2-3 and V is TRBV5-1; 10 bases are a match to TRBD2. Germline loops: CDR1 SGHRS, CDR2 YFSETQ. This CDR3 region has 15 residues. V was clipped by 1 base and J by 5 bases; unmatched bases: 4.

This chain uses TRBV6-6 with TRBJ1-3; D is unclear. Germline V CDR1 and CDR2: MNHNY, SVGAGI (reference sequence). Trimming shortened V by 6 bases and J by 2 bases, and 5 bases separated the two germline ends. The CDR3 is 12 amino acids. CDR3 sequence: CASSPTGNTIYF. The CDR3 DNA is TGTGCCAGCAGCCCTACTGGAAACACCATATATTTT.

The gene calls are TRBV3-1 (or the pseudogene TRBV3-2) and TRBJ2-1, with TRBD2 identical over 16 bases. This CDR3 comprises 15 residues. J gave up 12 bases and V 4 bases, and 6 bases lay outside the gene matches. Germline assignment: CDR1 LGHDT and CDR2 YNNKEL (reference sequence). The CDR3 region is CASSPGTSGGGWQFF. The CDR3 nucleotides are TGTGCCAGCAGCCCCGGGACTAGCGGGGGGGGTTGGCAGTTCTTC.

V and J are TRBV7-2 and TRBJ2-5; no reliable D call. Trimming removed 4 bases at V and 2 bases at J, with 8 bases between. The CDR3 has 13 residues. Germline V lookup: CDR1 SGHTA, CDR2 FQGNSA. In DNA form, the CDR3 reads TGTGCCAGCAGCTGGGGTCCTCAAGAGACCCAGTACTTC. Encoded protein: CASSWGPQETQYF.

The V gene is TRBV7-2, the J gene TRBJ2-2; 12 bases match TRBD2. Germline CDR1 reads SGHTA; CDR2 reads FQGNSA. Trimming removed 2 bases from V and 4 bases from J; junction bases left unmatched: 2. This CDR3 spans 16 amino acids. The CDR3 spells CASSLLAGGTTGELFF. The CDR3 DNA reads as TGTGCCAGCAGCTTACTAGCGGGAGGGACCACCGGGGAGCTGTTTTTT.

This sequence joins TRBV5-5 and TRBJ1-5; no definite D call. The CDR3 contains 14 residues. Germline CDR1 is SGHKS and CDR2 is YYEKEE (reference sequence). Trimming removed 2 bases from V and 2 bases from J, with 8 bases in between. CDR3 coding DNA: TGTGCCAGCAGCTTAATCCAGGGCAATCAGCCCCAGCATTTT. This codes for CASSLIQGNQPQHF. The full variable domain, completed using reference TRBV5-5 and TRBJ1-5, is DAGVTQSPTHLIKTRGQQVTLRCSPISGHKSVSWYQQVLGQGPQFIFQYYEKEERGRGNFPDRFSARQFPNYSSELNVNALLLGDSALYLCASSLIQGNQPQHFGDGTRLSIL.

The rearrangement links TRBV18 to TRBJ2-1; D remains unclear. The CDR3 has 15 residues. Trimming removed 1 base at V and 3 bases at J, with 10 bases between. The germline V gene encodes CDR1 KGHSH and CDR2 LQKENI. The CDR3 is CASSPRMADYNEQFF. The CDR3 DNA reads TGTGCCAGCTCACCACGTATGGCAGACTACAATGAGCAGTTCTTC.

The chain recombines TRBV7-8 with TRBJ2-7; possible D gene TRBD2, 6 bases. From germline, CDR1 is SGHVS and CDR2 FQNEAQ. The germline V and J ends were trimmed by 5 bases and 9 bases, with 14 bases remaining between them. There are 12 residues in the CDR3. CDR3 sequence: CASSGGRDWQYF. CDR3 sequence (DNA): TGTGCCAGCAGCGGAGGCAGGGACTGGCAGTACTTC.

The chain uses TRBV12-3 or TRBV12-4 and TRBJ2-2; D not resolved. V was pared by 6 bases and J by 6 bases, with 11 bases between. This CDR3 comprises 13 residues. CDR3 bases: TGTGCCAGCAGCTTACATGGACCCGGGGAGCTGTTTTTT. Translating gives CASSLHGPGELFF.

The chain carries TRBV29-1 and TRBJ2-1; 7 positions match TRBD2. Trimming removed 1 base from V and 9 bases from J; junction bases left unmatched: 6. CDR3 length: 13 residues. Per germline, CDR1 SQVTM and CDR2 ANQGSEA. This CDR3 is CSVEVFGEGEQFF. CDR3 nucleotides: TGCAGCGTTGAAGTGTTCGGGGAGGGTGAGCAGTTCTTC.